This entry lists 23 T cell receptor beta chains sequenced from one sample in a study of blood T cell repertoires in COVID-19. TCRdb's table, derived via immunoSEQ multiplex PCR, lists solely in-frame clones and lacks some. The sample shows around 300,000 clones, around 90% of them seen only once. The sample comprised peripheral blood. These TCRs come from a woman between 45 and 65 years old with COVID-19, enrolled during active disease.

The V and J genes are TRBV7-8 and TRBJ2-3; D is unresolved. The germline V gene encodes CDR1 SGHVS and CDR2 FQNEAQ. Trimming removed 5 bases at V and 6 bases at J, with 9 bases between. The CDR3 covers 12 residues. CDR3 DNA: TGTGCCAGCAGCCCCTCCCCGGATACGCAGTATTTT. Translating it yields CASSPSPDTQYF.

The CDR3 bases are TGTGCCTGGAGTGTGTATATCGGTGGCACAGATACGCAGTATTTT. Its protein is CAWSVYIGGTDTQYF. The gene calls are TRBV30 and TRBJ2-3; D unclear. The V end was cut by 0 bases, the J end by 1 base, with 11 bases between. The CDR3 runs 15 residues. Germline V gives CDR1 GTSNPN, CDR2 SVGIG (reference sequence).

The chain combines TRBV11-3 with TRBJ2-7; unclear D gene. Germline V gene data show CDR1 as SGHNT and CDR2 as YENEEA. The CDR3 is made up of 13 amino acids. Trimming took off 7 bases at V and 2 bases at J, with 12 bases between the two ends. CDR3 sequence (DNA): TGTGCCAGCACCCAGAACCCCCCCTACGAGCAGTACTTC. Its protein product is CASTQNPPYEQYF.

The V call is TRBV11-2, the J call TRBJ2-3; 9 nucleotides line up with TRBD2. The length of the CDR3 is 18 residues. Germline CDR1 SGHAT, CDR2 FQNNGV. With 0 bases clipped from V and 3 bases from J, the junction kept 10 bases outside the gene matches. CDR3 coding DNA: TGTGCCAGCAGCTTAGAGGACGTAACTAGCGGGCCAACAGATACGCAGTATTTT. As protein: CASSLEDVTSGPTDTQYF.

The chain joins TRBV15 to TRBJ1-2, with TRBD1 as a possible D gene (6 bases). V was shortened by 0 bases and J by 6 bases, with 14 bases between the two germline ends. The V gene's germline CDR1 is LNHNV and CDR2 YYDKDF (reference sequence). This CDR3 contains 15 residues. Here the CDR3 reads CATSRDPRTEDGYTF. The CDR3 DNA reads TGTGCCACCAGCAGAGATCCCCGGACAGAAGATGGCTACACCTTC.

CDR3 sequence reads: CASKQGSSNQPQHF. As DNA, the CDR3 is TGTGCCAGCAAACAGGGATCAAGCAATCAGCCCCAGCATTTT. The chain is built from TRBV18 and TRBJ1-5; D perhaps matches TRBD1 (6 bases). Germline lookup yields CDR1 KGHSH and CDR2 LQKENI. Deletions cut 8 bases from V and 1 base from J, with 12 bases between. This CDR3 has 14 amino acids.

V is TRBV27 and J is TRBJ2-1; D is perhaps TRBD2 (7 bases). Trimming removed 3 bases at V and 0 bases at J, with 9 bases between. Germline V gene sequence: CDR1 MNHEY, CDR2 SMNVEV (reference sequence). The CDR3 is made up of 15 amino acids. The CDR3 region is CASSFGGLSYNEQFF. Here the CDR3 DNA reads TGTGCCAGCAGTTTCGGGGGGCTCTCCTACAATGAGCAGTTCTTC.

This rearrangement joins TRBV10-3 to TRBJ2-3; D remains ambiguous. Per germline, CDR1 ENHRY and CDR2 SYGVKD. Trimming left V 4 bases short and J 1 base short, with 9 bases between. The CDR3 runs 14 residues. CDR3 nucleotide sequence: TGTGCCATCAGTGTTGTAGTCGGCACAGATACGCAGTATTTT. This sequence encodes CAISVVVGTDTQYF.

The chain joins TRBV6-4 to TRBJ1-2, with 8 nucleotides matching TRBD1. V lost 6 bases and J lost 6; bases outside the gene matches: 9. The CDR3 covers 14 residues. Germline CDR1 is MRHNA and CDR2 is SNTAGT. Here the CDR3 DNA reads TGTGCCAGCAGAGAGACAGGGGTGGTCGATGGCTACACCTTC. This translates into CASRETGVVDGYTF.

This clone was counted ten times or more. This chain connects TRBV19 to TRBJ1-1; no clear D. The CDR3 has 15 amino acids. Germline values: CDR1 LNHDA, CDR2 SQIVND (reference sequence). Trimming pared 5 bases from V and 9 bases from J, leaving 22 bases between. CDR3 amino acids: CASSPYSRPTTKAFF. Here the CDR3 DNA reads TGTGCCAGTAGTCCCTATTCCAGGCCCACAACGAAAGCTTTCTTT.

The chain is built from TRBV29-1 and TRBJ1-2; 8 bases are a match to TRBD1. V shed 4 bases, J shed 8 bases, and the junction held 9 bases outside the gene matches. The CDR3 totals 13 residues. The V gene's germline CDR1 is SQVTM and CDR2 ANQGSEA. The CDR3, as DNA: TGCAGCGTTGCAAGCAGGGGGCATCGGGGCTACACCTTC. Encoded protein: CSVASRGHRGYTF.

The chain couples TRBV25-1 to TRBJ2-3, with 9 bases matching TRBD2. Trimming took 7 bases from V and 2 from J; bases not matched to a gene: 7. Germline loops: CDR1 MGHDK, CDR2 SYGVNS. CDR3 length equals 15 residues. CDR3 protein: CASTGTSRNTDTQYF. As DNA, the CDR3 is TGTGCCAGCACGGGGACTAGCAGAAACACAGATACGCAGTATTTT.

V usage is TRBV6-2 or TRBV6-3 and J usage is TRBJ2-7; D ambiguous. The CDR3 consists of 14 residues. Germline loops: CDR1 MNHEY, CDR2 SVGEGT. V dropped 1 base and J dropped 0 bases, with 7 bases sitting between them. CDR3 protein: CASSYYGSSYEQYF. The DNA of the CDR3 is TGTGCCAGCAGTTACTACGGTAGCTCCTACGAGCAGTACTTC.

The chain carries TRBV18 and TRBJ1-4, with D possibly being TRBD1 (5 bases). CDR1 KGHSH and CDR2 LQKENI come from the germline V gene. This CDR3 contains 15 residues. Trimming removed 3 bases from V and 5 bases from J, with 13 bases in between. The CDR3 sequence is CASSPRGGANEKLFF. DNA of the CDR3: TGTGCCAGCTCACCCCGGGGGGGTGCGAATGAAAAACTGTTTTTT.

The chain has TRBV4-2 and TRBJ2-7; a weak D match, TRBD1 (5 bases). Trimming removed 5 bases at V and 5 bases at J, with 19 bases between. The germline V gene has CDR1 LGHNA and CDR2 YNFKEQ. The CDR3 length is 15 residues. The CDR3 loop reads CASSSNRPGVHEQYF. The CDR3 region has the DNA TGTGCCAGCAGCTCAAACAGGCCTGGGGTACACGAGCAGTACTTC.

V and J are TRBV19 and TRBJ2-5, with TRBD2 matching 7 bases. V lost 8 bases and J lost 5; bases outside the gene matches: 14. Germline assignment: CDR1 LNHDA and CDR2 SQIVND (reference sequence). The CDR3 covers 15 residues. DNA for the CDR3: TGTGCCAGTGACCGGGCGGGCGGGAGAAGGGAGACCCAGTACTTC. This encodes CASDRAGGRRETQYF.

The CDR3 DNA sequence: TGTGCCACCTTAGCGGAGAGAAAAAACATTCAGTACTTC. Its protein product is CATLAERKNIQYF. The chain is built from TRBV19 and TRBJ2-4, with D possibly matching TRBD2 (6 bases). Trimming pared 10 bases from V and 4 bases from J, leaving 14 bases between. The CDR3 runs 13 residues. Per germline, CDR1 LNHDA and CDR2 SQIVND (reference sequence). Together with reference TRBV19 and TRBJ2-4, the CDR3 gives the full variable domain: DGGITQSPKYLFRKEGQNVTLSCEQNLNHDAMYWYRQDPGQGLRLIYYSQIVNDFQKGDIAEGYSVSREKKESFPLTVTSAQKNPTAFYLCATLAERKNIQYFGAGTRLSVL.

The chain uses TRBV6-2 or TRBV6-3 and TRBJ2-1; 10 nucleotides align to TRBD2. Germline V lookup: CDR1 MNHEY, CDR2 SVGEGT. The V segment lost 5 bases and the J segment 8 bases; nucleotides outside the gene matches: 6. The CDR3 is 14 residues long. CDR3 loop: CASSDLAGVYEQFF. The CDR3 nucleotides read TGTGCCAGCAGTGACCTAGCGGGAGTTTATGAGCAGTTCTTC.

The V gene is TRBV18, the J gene TRBJ2-7; the match to TRBD1 covers 7 bases. Germline lookup yields CDR1 KGHSH and CDR2 LQKENI. Trimming at V came to 5 bases and at J to 1 base, leaving 5 bases not matched to a gene. The CDR3 totals 14 residues. The CDR3 DNA reads as TGTGCCAGCTCAGGCGAGACAGGGTCCTACGAGCAGTACTTC. Amino acids: CASSGETGSYEQYF. The whole variable domain, filled in from reference TRBV18 and TRBJ2-7, reads NAGVMQNPRHLVRRRGQEARLRCSPMKGHSHVYWYRQLPEEGLKFMVYLQKENIIDESGMPKERFSAEFPKEGPSILRIQQVVRGDSAAYFCASSGETGSYEQYFGPGTRLTVT.

The chain joins TRBV19 to TRBJ1-1, with 10 bases lining up with TRBD1. The CDR3 is 14 residues long. V shed 7 bases, J shed 5 bases, and the junction held 7 bases outside the gene matches. Germline assignment: CDR1 LNHDA and CDR2 SQIVND (reference sequence). DNA for the CDR3: TGTGCCAGTACCAGGACAGGGGGGTATACTGAAGCTTTCTTT. Translating it yields CASTRTGGYTEAFF.

The CDR3 DNA sequence: TGCGCCAGCAGCTCCTCAGGGGGCCAAGAGACCCAGTACTTC. It translates to CASSSSGGQETQYF. The chain has TRBV5-1 and TRBJ2-5; 7 bases fit TRBD1. Germline assignment: CDR1 SGHRS and CDR2 YFSETQ. V lost 3 bases, J lost 1 base, and 3 bases stayed unmatched. This CDR3 is built from 14 residues.

The chain employs TRBV7-8 and TRBJ1-4; 8 bases are shared with TRBD1. V lost 3 bases and J lost 8; bases outside the gene matches: 11. In germline, CDR1 is SGHVS, CDR2 FQNEAQ. This CDR3 region has 16 residues. For the CDR3, the DNA is TGTGCCAGCAGCTTTGACAGGGGATGGTATCGGGAAAAACTGTTTTTT. Protein product: CASSFDRGWYREKLFF.

This chain uses TRBV29-1 with TRBJ2-7; perhaps TRBD2 as D (5 bases). Germline V gene data show CDR1 as SQVTM and CDR2 as ANQGSEA. The V and J ends lost 4 bases and 1 base respectively, with 8 bases between them. The CDR3 is 12 amino acids. CDR3 protein: CSVGEGSYEQYF. The CDR3 nucleotides are TGCAGCGTTGGTGAGGGTTCCTACGAGCAGTACTTC.